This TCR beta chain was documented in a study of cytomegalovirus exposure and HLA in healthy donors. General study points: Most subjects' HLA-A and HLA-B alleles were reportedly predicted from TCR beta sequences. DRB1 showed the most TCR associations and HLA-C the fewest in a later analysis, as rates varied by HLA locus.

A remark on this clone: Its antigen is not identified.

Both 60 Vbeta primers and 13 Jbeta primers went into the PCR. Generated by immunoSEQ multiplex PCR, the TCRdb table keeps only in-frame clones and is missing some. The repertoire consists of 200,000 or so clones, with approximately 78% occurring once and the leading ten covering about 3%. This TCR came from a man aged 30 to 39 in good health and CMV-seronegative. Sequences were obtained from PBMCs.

The CDR3 coding sequence is TGTGCCAGCAGCTTGACCGGGGCTAATGAAAAACTGTTTTTT. Translated, it gives CASSLTGANEKLFF. The chain couples TRBV5-6 to TRBJ1-4; D gene uncertain. The CDR3 totals 14 residues. The V end was cut by 1 base, the J end by 3 bases, with 7 bases between. The germline gives CDR1 SGHDT, CDR2 YYEEEE. Full variable domain (outside the CDR3, taken from reference TRBV5-6 and TRBJ1-4): DAGVTQSPTHLIKTRGQQVTLRCSPKSGHDTVSWYQQALGQGPQFIFQYYEEEERQRGNFPDRFSGHQFPNYSSELNVNALLLGDSALYLCASSLTGANEKLFFGSGTQLSVL.